A single TCR beta chain is shown here with its context. Its specificity is not known. The DNA ends 3 residues before the CDR3 does, and the rest of the CDR3 is filled in from the germline J gene. This sample includes further DNA sequences coding for the same CDR3. Trimming shortened V by 8 bases and J by 3 bases, and 8 bases separated the two germline ends. Per germline, CDR1 SNHLY and CDR2 FYNNEI. The CDR3 length is 11 residues. Data came from immunoSEQ multiplex PCR; TCRdb stores just in-frame clones and leaves some out. The table lists 42,000 or so clones. This sample is drawn from a study of T cells in women clearing cervical HPV infection. Whole-study results and caveats: CIN3+ cases had significantly higher TCR repertoire richness than controls, but evenness did not differ. TRBV6-7 abundance was lower in cases than controls (around 0.1% versus 0.15%).

Sequencing was carried out using blood buffy coat. The receptor's source is a woman aged 18 to 75 with a cervical HPV16 infection that either progressed to CIN3+ or cleared (not recorded which). This chain links TRBV2 with TRBJ2-7; perhaps TRBD1 as D (6 bases). The part of the CDR3 DNA that was read is TGTGCCAGCGGACAGAGCTACGAG. It is translated as CASGQSYE. The whole CDR3 protein is CASGQSYEQYF.